The clone carrying this T cell receptor beta chain was found a few times. As yet, its antigen is unknown. This sample was included in a study of T cell repertoires in cytomegalovirus infection. Study overall: The study used recently identified HLA-C-restricted and well-studied HLA-B-restricted CMV epitopes. A matching HLA type, together with CMV infection, was signaled by public TCR beta signatures.

Broader study findings: There were carriers of CMV plus the relevant HLA, and cumulative public TCR beta family frequency identified them. HLA-C-restricted TCR beta clonotypes specific for CMV led the ex vivo response.

Germline CDR1 reads SGHTA; CDR2 reads FQGNSA. CDR3 size: 14 residues. V lost 1 base and J 5 bases, leaving 10 bases between the germline ends. TCRdb ran MiXCR on the reads and lists one entry per CDR3 protein. Of roughly 570,000 distinct CDR3 sequences in the sample, 40% were seen once. This chain links TRBV7-2 with TRBJ2-3; TRBD2 might be the D (6 bases). The specimen comprised cultured PBMCs, sampled from culture after CMV antigen stimulation. The clonotype originates from a human donor in good health (CMV status not recorded). Some clones in this sample may be carry-over from other donors' samples. The CDR3 DNA reads as TGTGCCAGCAGCTTAGGCGGGGTAGAAGATACGCAGTATTTT. Amino acids: CASSLGGVEDTQYF. Looking up the rest from reference TRBV7-2 and TRBJ2-3 gives the full variable domain: GAGVSQSPSNKVTEKGKDVELRCDPISGHTALYWYRQSLGQGLEFLIYFQGNSAPDKSGLPSDRFSAERTGGSVSTLTIQRTQQEDSAVYLCASSLGGVEDTQYFGPGTRLTVL.